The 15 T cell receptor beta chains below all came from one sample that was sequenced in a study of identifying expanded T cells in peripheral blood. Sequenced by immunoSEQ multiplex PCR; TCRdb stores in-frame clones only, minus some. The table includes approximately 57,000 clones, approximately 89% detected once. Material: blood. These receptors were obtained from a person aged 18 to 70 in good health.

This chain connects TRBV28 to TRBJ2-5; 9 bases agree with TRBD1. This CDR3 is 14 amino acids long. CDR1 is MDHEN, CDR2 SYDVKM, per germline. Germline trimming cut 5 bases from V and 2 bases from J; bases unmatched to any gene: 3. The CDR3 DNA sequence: TGTGCCAGCAGTGACAGGGGGAAACAAGAGACCCAGTACTTC. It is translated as CASSDRGKQETQYF.

CDR3 in DNA: TGTGCCAGCAGCTTACGGGCCCGCCCGGAGCTGTTTTTT. Translated: CASSLRARPELFF. The chain is built from TRBV7-2 and TRBJ2-2, with unresolved D. Looked up from germline, CDR1 is SGHTA and CDR2 is FQGNSA. The CDR3 has 13 amino acids. V lost 2 bases, J lost 10 bases, and 11 bases lay in between.

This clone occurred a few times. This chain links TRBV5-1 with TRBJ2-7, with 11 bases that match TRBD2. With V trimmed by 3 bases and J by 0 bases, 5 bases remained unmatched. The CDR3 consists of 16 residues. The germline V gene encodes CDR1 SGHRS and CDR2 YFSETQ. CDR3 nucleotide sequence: TGCGCCAGCAGCTGGACTAGCGGGTTAAGCTCCTACGAGCAGTACTTC. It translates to CASSWTSGLSSYEQYF.

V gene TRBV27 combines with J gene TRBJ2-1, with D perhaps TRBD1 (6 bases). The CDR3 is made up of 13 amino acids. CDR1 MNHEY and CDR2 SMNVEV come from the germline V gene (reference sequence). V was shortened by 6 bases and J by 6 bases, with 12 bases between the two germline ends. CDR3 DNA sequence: TGTGCCAGCAGCTTAAACAGGGCCAATGAGCAGTTCTTC. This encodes CASSLNRANEQFF.

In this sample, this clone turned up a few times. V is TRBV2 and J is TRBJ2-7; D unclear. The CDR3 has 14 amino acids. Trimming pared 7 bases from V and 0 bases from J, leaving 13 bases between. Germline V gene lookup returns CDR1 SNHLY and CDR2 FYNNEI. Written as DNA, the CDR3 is TGTGCCAGCATCGAGTTCTCGAGCTCCTACGAGCAGTACTTC. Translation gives CASIEFSSSYEQYF.

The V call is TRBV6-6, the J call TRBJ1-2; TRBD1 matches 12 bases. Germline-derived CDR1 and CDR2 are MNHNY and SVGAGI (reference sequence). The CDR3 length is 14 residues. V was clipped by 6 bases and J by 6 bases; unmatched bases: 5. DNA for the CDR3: TGTGCCAGCAGGGGACAGGGGGCCGGGGATGGCTACACCTTC. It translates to CASRGQGAGDGYTF.

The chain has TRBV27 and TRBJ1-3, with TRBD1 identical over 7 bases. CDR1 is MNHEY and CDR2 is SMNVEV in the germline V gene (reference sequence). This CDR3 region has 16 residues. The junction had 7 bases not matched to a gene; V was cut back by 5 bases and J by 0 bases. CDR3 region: CASSQGQPSSGNTIYF. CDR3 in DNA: TGTGCCAGCAGTCAGGGACAGCCCAGCTCTGGAAACACCATATATTTT.

CDR3 nucleotide sequence: TGTGCCTGGAGCCCAGGGTCGGGAAACACCATATATTTT. Residues: CAWSPGSGNTIYF. The chain uses TRBV30 and TRBJ1-3; D perhaps matches TRBD1 (5 bases). The germline V and J ends were trimmed by 3 bases and 4 bases, with 10 bases remaining between them. The CDR3 contains 13 residues. Looked up from germline, CDR1 is GTSNPN and CDR2 is SVGIG (reference sequence).

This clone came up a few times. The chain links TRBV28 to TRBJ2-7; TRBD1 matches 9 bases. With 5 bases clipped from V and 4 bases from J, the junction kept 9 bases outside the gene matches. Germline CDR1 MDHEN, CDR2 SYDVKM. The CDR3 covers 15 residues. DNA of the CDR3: TGTGCCAGCAGTGCCCCGGGACAGGGCTATTACGAGCAGTACTTC. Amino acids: CASSAPGQGYYEQYF.

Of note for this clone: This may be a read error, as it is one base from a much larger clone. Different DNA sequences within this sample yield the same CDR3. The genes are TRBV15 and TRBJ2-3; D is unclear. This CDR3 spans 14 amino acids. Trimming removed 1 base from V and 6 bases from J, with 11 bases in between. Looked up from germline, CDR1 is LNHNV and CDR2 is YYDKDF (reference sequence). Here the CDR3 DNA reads TGTGCCACCAGCAGAGGCCTAGATACGGATACGCAGTATTTT. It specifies CATSRGLDTDTQYF.

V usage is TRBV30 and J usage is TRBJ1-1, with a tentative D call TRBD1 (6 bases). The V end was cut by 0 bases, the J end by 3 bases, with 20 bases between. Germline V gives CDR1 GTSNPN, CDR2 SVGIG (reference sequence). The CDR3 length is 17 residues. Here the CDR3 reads CAWSVGEWTAQDTEAFF. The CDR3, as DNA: TGTGCCTGGAGTGTAGGGGAATGGACAGCCCAGGACACTGAAGCTTTCTTT.

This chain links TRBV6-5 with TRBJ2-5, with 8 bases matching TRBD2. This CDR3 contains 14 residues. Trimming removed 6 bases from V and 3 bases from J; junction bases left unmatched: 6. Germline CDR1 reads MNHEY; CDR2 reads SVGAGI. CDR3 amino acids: CASRIGLAEETQYF. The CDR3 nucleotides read TGTGCCAGCAGAATCGGACTAGCCGAAGAGACCCAGTACTTC.

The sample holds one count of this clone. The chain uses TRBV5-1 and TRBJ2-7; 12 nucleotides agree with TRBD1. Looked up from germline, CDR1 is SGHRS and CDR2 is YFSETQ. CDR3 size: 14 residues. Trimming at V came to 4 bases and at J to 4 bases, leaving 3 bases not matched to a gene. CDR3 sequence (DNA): TGCGCCAGCAGCAGGGGACAGGGGGCTTACGAGCAGTACTTC. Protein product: CASSRGQGAYEQYF.

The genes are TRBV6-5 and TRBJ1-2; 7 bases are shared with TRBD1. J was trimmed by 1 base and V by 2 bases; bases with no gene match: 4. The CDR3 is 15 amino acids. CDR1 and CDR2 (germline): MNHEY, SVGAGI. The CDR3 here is CASSYLTGSNYGYTF. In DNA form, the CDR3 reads TGTGCCAGCAGTTACCTGACAGGGAGTAACTATGGCTACACCTTC.

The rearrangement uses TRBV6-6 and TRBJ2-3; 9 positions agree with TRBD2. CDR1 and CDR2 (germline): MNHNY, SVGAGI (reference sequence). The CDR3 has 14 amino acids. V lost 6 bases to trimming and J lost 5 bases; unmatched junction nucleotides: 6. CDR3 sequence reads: CASSRGGGEDTQYF. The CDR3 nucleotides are TGTGCCAGCAGCCGCGGGGGGGGCGAAGATACGCAGTATTTT.